The source of this TCR beta chain is a study of blood T cells in healthy people across ages. Study summary: The template switching approach captured approximately one barcoded beta molecule for every two T cells. Study-level findings and limits: Reliance upon unsorted PBMCs precluded definitive naive versus antigen-experienced comparison. Across samples, TCR beta diversity tracked strongly with naive T cell percentage.

With V trimmed by 4 bases and J by 7 bases, 12 bases remained unmatched. This CDR3 region has 15 residues. CDR1 and CDR2 (germline): SGHNT, YYREEE (reference sequence). The individuals who served as donors were healthy Caucasians living in Russia, aged roughly 6 to 95. This clonotype was seen more than once but under ten times. The antigen remains undetermined. Alongside a J-beta primer mix, a sample-barcoded 5' primer served in a second PCR lasting roughly 6 to 11 cycles. Via MiXCR, TCRdb re-called the 5' RACE reads, giving one row per CDR3 protein. The table shows some 640,000 distinct CDR3 sequences, with about half occurring only once.

V is TRBV5-4 and J is TRBJ2-7; 9 nucleotides agree with TRBD2. The sequence was obtained from a woman aged 55 to 70 in good health. The sample consisted of blood. The CDR3 DNA is TGTGCCAGCAGCCATCCGGCGGGAGGGCTTCGGGAGCAGTACTTC. Protein: CASSHPAGGLREQYF.